The subject of this entry is one TCR beta chain. TCRdb used MiXCR to reprocess the RT-PCR reads, holding one entry per CDR3 protein. The table records some 880,000 distinct CDR3 sequences, under 20% of them present only once. The CDR3 runs 17 residues. Germline loops: CDR1 SGHDN, CDR2 FVKESK. V shed 1 base and J 0 bases; nucleotides not matched to a gene: 4. The record originates from a study of patients and donors after allogeneic stem cell transplantation. The receptor comes from a human donor who was either an allogeneic HSCT recipient or a stem cell or donor lymphocyte infusion donor (not recorded which). It is not recorded whose cells these are; they may come from a transplant donor. J is TRBJ1-4 and V is TRBV14, with TRBD1 matching 8 bases. The sample taken for sequencing was blood, either unsorted or a sorted T cell fraction (not recorded which). CDR3 bases: TGTGCCAGCAGCCAAGTCAGGGGGCGAGCAACTAATGAAAAACTGTTTTTT. Translation: CASSQVRGRATNEKLFF. The full variable domain, with the rest looked up from reference TRBV14 and TRBJ1-4, is EAGVTQFPSHSVIEKGQTVTLRCDPISGHDNLYWYRRVMGKEIKFLLHFVKESKQDESGMPNNRFLAERTGGTYSTLKVQPAELEDSGVYFCASSQVRGRATNEKLFFGSGTQLSVL.